Listed here are 24 T cell receptor beta chains from one sample, sequenced in a study of a mutant IDH1 vaccine in newly diagnosed glioma (dated by TCRdb to 2020 to 2023). What this sample's time point label stands for: baseline, week 1 (first vaccination visit). The treatment or condition label for this specimen denotes: pre-vaccination baseline after standard-of-care therapy. To prepare the library, the immunoSEQ multiplex PCR assay was applied. TCRdb retrieved this table from immuneACCESS and kept in-frame rearrangements only. Not all clones are present; in checked studies, unresolved V genes account for under half, and no reason is known for the remainder. The table for this sample lists tens of thousands of clones; over 65% of them were counted only once. 1.5% to 2% of the sample belongs to the ten largest clones. Sequencing was performed on PBMCs, taken from a glioma patient treated with radiotherapy, temozolomide or both. These receptor sequences come from a woman between 40 and 55 years old with glioma.

The rearrangement uses TRBV19 and TRBJ2-1; D is perhaps TRBD2 (5 bases). This CDR3 contains 12 residues. The V gene lost 3 bases and the J gene lost 10 bases, with 10 bases spanning the gap. Germline lookup yields CDR1 LNHDA and CDR2 SQIVND (reference sequence). This CDR3 is CASSIGLSEQFF. CDR3 sequence (DNA): TGTGCCAGTAGTATCGGACTTTCAGAGCAGTTCTTC.

The chain carries TRBV6-4 and TRBJ1-2; 11 nucleotides align to TRBD1. With V trimmed by 0 bases and J by 7 bases, 10 bases remained unmatched. This CDR3 comprises 17 residues. CDR1 MRHNA and CDR2 SNTAGT come from the germline V gene. In DNA form, the CDR3 reads TGTGCCAGCAGTGACTCGCTCCGGGACAGGGGGAAGGGTGGCTACACCTTC. It codes for CASSDSLRDRGKGGYTF.

The chain recombines TRBV7-9 with TRBJ1-3, with 8 bases lining up with TRBD1. The CDR3 runs to 17 residues. V lost 1 base to trimming and J lost 4 bases; unmatched junction nucleotides: 9. Germline lookup yields CDR1 SEHNR and CDR2 FQNEAQ (reference sequence). CDR3 DNA: TGTGCCAGCAGCTTAGGGCCTATGACAGGGGCCGGAAACACCATATATTTT. Translating it yields CASSLGPMTGAGNTIYF.

This clone was seen only a few times. This sequence joins TRBV9 and TRBJ1-1; D is unresolved. The length of the CDR3 is 13 residues. V dropped 3 bases and J dropped 8 bases, with 14 bases sitting between them. Germline V gene data show CDR1 as SGDLS and CDR2 as YYNGEE. This CDR3 reads CASSAPVGREAFF. CDR3 sequence (DNA): TGTGCCAGCAGCGCCCCTGTTGGCCGCGAAGCTTTCTTT.

J is TRBJ2-7 and V is TRBV4-1, with D maybe TRBD2 (6 bases). The V end was cut by 1 base, the J end by 3 bases, with 16 bases between. The CDR3 has 16 amino acids. Germline assignment: CDR1 MGHRA and CDR2 YSYEKL. The CDR3 DNA follows: TGCGCCAGCAGCCAAGGCGCTGGACTAAAGCTCTACGAGCAGTACTTC. It translates to CASSQGAGLKLYEQYF.

The CDR3 is CASSPRQGAVGELFF. The CDR3 nucleotides read TGTGCCAGCAGCCCACGACAGGGGGCAGTCGGGGAGCTGTTTTTT. The chain uses TRBV7-2 and TRBJ2-2; TRBD1 agrees at 10 bases. Germline V gives CDR1 SGHTA, CDR2 FQGNSA. V was pared by 5 bases and J by 7 bases, with 7 bases of the junction left unmatched. The CDR3 sequence is 15 residues long.

The chain has TRBV14 and TRBJ2-1; 7 bases are shared with TRBD1. CDR3 length: 15 amino acids. Germline V CDR1 and CDR2: SGHDN, FVKESK. J lost 8 bases, V lost 3 bases, and 10 bases had no gene match. CDR3: CASSQRTGEGDEQFF. The CDR3 DNA reads TGTGCCAGCAGCCAGAGGACAGGTGAGGGGGATGAGCAGTTCTTC.

The rearrangement joins TRBV2 to TRBJ1-4, with D unclear. CDR3 size: 17 residues. V was pared by 1 base and J by 8 bases, with 20 bases between. CDR1 and CDR2 from the germline V gene are SNHLY and FYNNEI. CDR3 region: CASSEVYSTGPREKLFF. The CDR3 DNA follows: TGTGCCAGCAGTGAAGTATATTCAACGGGTCCACGGGAAAAACTGTTTTTT.

There are a few counts of this clone. This rearrangement joins TRBV7-2 to TRBJ1-1; D gene unclear. Deletions cut 9 bases from V and 3 bases from J, with 5 bases between. Per the germline V gene, CDR1 is SGHTA and CDR2 is FQGNSA. The CDR3 has 10 amino acids. The CDR3 DNA reads TGTGCCAGTCAGCACACTGAAGCTTTCTTT. Residues: CASQHTEAFF.

The chain has TRBV5-6 and TRBJ2-5; possibly TRBD1 or TRBD2 for D (6 bases each). The CDR3 sequence is 13 residues long. V shed 4 bases and J shed 3 bases, with 10 bases lying between them. Germline lookup yields CDR1 SGHDT and CDR2 YYEEEE. CDR3 nucleotides: TGTGCCAGCAGCGGGAGGACAGAAGAGACCCAGTACTTC. Translating it yields CASSGRTEETQYF.

The chain links TRBV2 to TRBJ1-2, with unresolved D. There are 13 residues in the CDR3. V lost 7 bases, J lost 4 bases, and 13 bases lay in between. CDR1 SNHLY and CDR2 FYNNEI come from the germline V gene. CDR3 DNA sequence: TGTGCCAGCACAGTTGTTGGCCTCTATGGCTACACCTTC. This encodes CASTVVGLYGYTF.

This clone was detected only a few times. This sequence joins TRBV25-1 and TRBJ2-6; D remains unclear. V gave up 6 bases and J gave up 4 bases, with 1 base separating them. CDR1 and CDR2 from the germline V gene are MGHDK and SYGVNS. The CDR3 has 11 amino acids. The CDR3 reads CASRGANVLTF. CDR3 sequence (DNA): TGTGCCAGCAGGGGGGCCAACGTCCTGACTTTC.

The chain combines TRBV29-1 with TRBJ1-1; D not certain. The V end was cut by 4 bases, the J end by 7 bases, with 16 bases between. This CDR3 comprises 13 residues. Per germline, CDR1 SQVTM and CDR2 ANQGSEA. CDR3 in amino acids: CSVVPRTLYEAFF. The CDR3 coding sequence is TGCAGCGTTGTTCCCAGGACTCTCTATGAAGCTTTCTTT.

The V call is TRBV10-1, the J call TRBJ2-7; D is unresolved. With 6 bases removed from V and 2 bases from J, the gap between germline ends came to 11 bases. The CDR3 loop spans 13 amino acids. Per the germline V gene, CDR1 is WNHNN and CDR2 is SYGVQD (reference sequence). CDR3 loop: CASRVGGPYEQYF. CDR3 nucleotides: TGCGCCAGCAGAGTGGGCGGCCCCTACGAGCAGTACTTC.

The count of this clone is one. The chain couples TRBV5-1 to TRBJ2-7; possibly TRBD1 for D (6 bases). This CDR3 contains 14 residues. V lost 2 bases to trimming and J lost 7 bases, with 16 bases between them. Germline V CDR1 and CDR2: SGHRS, YFSETQ. The CDR3 here is CASSFTGIYDEQYF. The DNA for the CDR3 is TGCGCCAGCAGCTTCACAGGGATATACGATGAGCAGTACTTC.

The genes are TRBV6-5 and TRBJ2-1; D is possibly TRBD2 (6 bases). The CDR3 has 14 amino acids. With 6 bases removed from V and 11 bases from J, the gap between germline ends came to 20 bases. From germline, CDR1 is MNHEY and CDR2 SVGAGI. The CDR3 bases are TGTGCCAGCAGGCCCCCGGGACTTTCTAGTCAGCAGTTCTTC. It encodes CASRPPGLSSQQFF.

In DNA, the CDR3 is TGTGCCAGCAGTTACTCCCAGGGGGCCTTCACTGAAGCTTTCTTT. This sequence encodes CASSYSQGAFTEAFF. The chain recombines TRBV6-5 with TRBJ1-1, with 8 bases fitting TRBD1. CDR1 is MNHEY, CDR2 SVGAGI, per germline. CDR3 length equals 15 residues. Trimming removed 0 bases from V and 4 bases from J; junction bases left unmatched: 4.

This clone was recorded only once. The rearrangement joins TRBV7-8 to TRBJ1-5, with D maybe TRBD1 (5 bases). Germline CDR1 reads SGHVS; CDR2 reads FQNEAQ. V dropped 1 base and J dropped 7 bases, with 23 bases sitting between them. The CDR3 is 18 residues long. The CDR3 nucleotides are TGTGCCAGCAGCTTAGAAGCAGTTTTCTCTCTAGGGGACCAGCCCCAGCATTTT. This sequence encodes CASSLEAVFSLGDQPQHF.

This clone appeared once. This chain links TRBV9 with TRBJ1-6; 11 bases are a match to TRBD1. Germline trimming cut 4 bases from V and 5 bases from J; bases unmatched to any gene: 11. The germline CDR1 and CDR2 sequences are SGDLS and YYNGEE. The CDR3 has 18 amino acids. CDR3 nucleotide sequence: TGTGCCAGCAGCCCCGACAGGACAGGGGGCGGGAATAATTCACCCCTCCACTTT. This codes for CASSPDRTGGGNNSPLHF.

The rearrangement joins TRBV7-3 to TRBJ2-2; possibly TRBD2 for D (6 bases). V was trimmed by 5 bases and J by 6 bases, leaving 10 bases between them. Germline CDR1 SGHTA, CDR2 FQGTGA. The CDR3 has 13 residues. CDR3 protein: CASSRDFSGELFF. CDR3 DNA: TGTGCCAGCAGCCGGGACTTCTCCGGGGAGCTGTTTTTT.

The chain recombines TRBV7-8 with TRBJ2-7, with 9 bases fitting TRBD1. CDR3 length equals 15 residues. Germline V gene data show CDR1 as SGHVS and CDR2 as FQNEAQ. Losses at the gene ends were 6 bases for V and 2 bases for J; bases not matched to a gene: 8. The CDR3 sequence: CASSISGTGTYEQYF. DNA of the CDR3: TGTGCCAGCAGTATCTCCGGGACAGGGACCTACGAGCAGTACTTC.

This chain joins TRBV5-1 and TRBJ2-2; D remains ambiguous. Trimming took off 2 bases at V and 0 bases at J, with 11 bases between the two ends. Per the germline V gene, CDR1 is SGHRS and CDR2 is YFSETQ. This CDR3 spans 16 amino acids. CDR3 DNA sequence: TGCGCCAGCAGCTTCGACTGGATTGCGAACACCGGGGAGCTGTTTTTT. Protein sequence: CASSFDWIANTGELFF.

V gene TRBV29-1 combines with J gene TRBJ2-2, with D perhaps TRBD1 (5 bases). V was clipped by 6 bases and J by 2 bases, with 16 bases between them. The germline V gene encodes CDR1 SQVTM and CDR2 ANQGSEA. The CDR3 is 15 residues long. The CDR3 DNA sequence: TGCAGCGTCCGACAGAAAACCGTCAACACCGGGGAGCTGTTTTTT. This encodes CSVRQKTVNTGELFF.

The rearrangement links TRBV25-1 to TRBJ1-2; TRBD1 might be the D (6 bases). The CDR3 loop spans 15 amino acids. Per germline, CDR1 MGHDK and CDR2 SYGVNS. V lost 4 bases and J lost 4, with 16 bases in between. The CDR3 protein is CASSGSWRGSYGYTF. CDR3 DNA: TGTGCCAGCAGTGGGTCGTGGAGGGGGAGCTATGGCTACACCTTC.